This TCR beta chain was observed in a study of cytomegalovirus exposure and HLA in healthy donors. With respect to this clone: Antigen: not known.

The V end lost 3 bases, the J end lost 5 bases, and 11 bases lay between the germline ends. CDR3 size: 13 residues. Germline V gene sequence: CDR1 SGHDT, CDR2 YYEEEE. Study outcomes and limitations: In a later analysis, donors in an Asian-associated ancestry cluster reportedly had fewer N-insertions in productive TCRs than the cohort mean. In vitro confirmation showed a few CMV-associated chains to be CMV antigen specific.

With 60 Vbeta and 13 Jbeta primers, the PCR was carried out. Measured with immunoSEQ multiplex PCR; TCRdb has only the in-frame clones, and not every one. The data show roughly 160,000 clones, with roughly 80% seen just once and under 3% held by the top ten. Specimen: PBMCs. This chain connects TRBV5-6 to TRBJ1-1; D may be TRBD1 (5 bases). The clonotype comes from a male donor in good health and CMV-seronegative. For the CDR3, the DNA is TGTGCCAGCAGCTCGGAGGGGAGGACTGAAGCTTTCTTT. As protein: CASSSEGRTEAFF.